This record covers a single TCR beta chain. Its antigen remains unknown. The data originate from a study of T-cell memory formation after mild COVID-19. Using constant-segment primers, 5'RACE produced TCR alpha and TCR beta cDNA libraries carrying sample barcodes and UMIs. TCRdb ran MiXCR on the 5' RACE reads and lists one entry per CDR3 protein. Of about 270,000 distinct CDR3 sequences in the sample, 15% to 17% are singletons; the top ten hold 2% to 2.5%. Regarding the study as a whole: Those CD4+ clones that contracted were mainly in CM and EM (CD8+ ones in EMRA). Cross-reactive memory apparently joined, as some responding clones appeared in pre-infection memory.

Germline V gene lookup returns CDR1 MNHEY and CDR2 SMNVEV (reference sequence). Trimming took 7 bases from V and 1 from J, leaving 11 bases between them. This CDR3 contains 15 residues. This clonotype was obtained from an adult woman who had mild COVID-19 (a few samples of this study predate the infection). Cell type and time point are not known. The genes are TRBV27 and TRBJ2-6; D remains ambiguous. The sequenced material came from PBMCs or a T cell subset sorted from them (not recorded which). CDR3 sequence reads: CASTSLGSGANVLTF. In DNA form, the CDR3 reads TGTGCCAGCACCTCCTTAGGGTCTGGGGCCAACGTCCTGACTTTC. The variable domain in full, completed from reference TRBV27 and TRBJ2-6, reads EAQVTQNPRYLITVTGKKLTVTCSQNMNHEYMSWYRQDPGLGLRQIYYSMNVEVTDKGDVPEGYKVSRKEKRNFPLILESPSPNQTSLYFCASTSLGSGANVLTFGAGSRLTVL.